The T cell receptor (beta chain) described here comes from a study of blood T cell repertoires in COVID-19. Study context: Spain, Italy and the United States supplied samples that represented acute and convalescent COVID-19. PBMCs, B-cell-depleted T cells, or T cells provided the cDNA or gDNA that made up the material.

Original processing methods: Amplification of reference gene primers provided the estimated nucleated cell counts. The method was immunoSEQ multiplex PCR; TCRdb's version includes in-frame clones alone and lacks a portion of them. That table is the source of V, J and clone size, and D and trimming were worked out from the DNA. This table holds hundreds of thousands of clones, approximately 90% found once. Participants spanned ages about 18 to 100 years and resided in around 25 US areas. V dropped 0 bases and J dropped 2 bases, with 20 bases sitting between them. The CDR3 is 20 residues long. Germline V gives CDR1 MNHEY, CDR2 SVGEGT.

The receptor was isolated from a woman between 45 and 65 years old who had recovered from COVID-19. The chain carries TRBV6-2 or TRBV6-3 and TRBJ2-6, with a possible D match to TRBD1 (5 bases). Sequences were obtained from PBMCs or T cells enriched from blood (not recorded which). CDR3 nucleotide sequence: TGTGCCAGCAGTTACTCCTCGGGCGGCAGGGCTTGGGCTGGGGCCAACGTCCTGACTTTC. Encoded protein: CASSYSSGGRAWAGANVLTF.